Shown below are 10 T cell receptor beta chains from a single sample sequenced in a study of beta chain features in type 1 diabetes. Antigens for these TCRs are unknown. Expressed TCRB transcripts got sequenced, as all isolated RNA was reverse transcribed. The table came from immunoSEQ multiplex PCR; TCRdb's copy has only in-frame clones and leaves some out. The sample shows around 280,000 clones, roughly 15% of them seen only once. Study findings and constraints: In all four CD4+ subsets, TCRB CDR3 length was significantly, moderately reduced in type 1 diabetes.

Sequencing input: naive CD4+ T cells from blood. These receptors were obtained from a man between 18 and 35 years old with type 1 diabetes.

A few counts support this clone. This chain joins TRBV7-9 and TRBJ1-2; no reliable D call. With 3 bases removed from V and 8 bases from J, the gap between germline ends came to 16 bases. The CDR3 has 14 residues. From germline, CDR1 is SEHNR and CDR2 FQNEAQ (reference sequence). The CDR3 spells CASSLIGVQEGYTF. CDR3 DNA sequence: TGTGCCAGCAGCTTGATCGGAGTTCAAGAGGGCTACACCTTC.

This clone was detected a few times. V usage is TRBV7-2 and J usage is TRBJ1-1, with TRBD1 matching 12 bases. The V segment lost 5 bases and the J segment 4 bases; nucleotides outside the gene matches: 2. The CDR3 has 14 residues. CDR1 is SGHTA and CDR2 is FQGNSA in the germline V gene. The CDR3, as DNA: TGTGCCAGCAGCCCGGGACAGGGGGCCACTGAAGCTTTCTTT. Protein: CASSPGQGATEAFF.

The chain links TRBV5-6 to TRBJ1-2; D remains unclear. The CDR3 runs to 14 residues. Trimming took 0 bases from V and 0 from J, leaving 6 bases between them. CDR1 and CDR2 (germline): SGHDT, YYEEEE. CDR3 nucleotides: TGTGCCAGCAGCTTGGATGTCTCTAACTATGGCTACACCTTC. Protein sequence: CASSLDVSNYGYTF.

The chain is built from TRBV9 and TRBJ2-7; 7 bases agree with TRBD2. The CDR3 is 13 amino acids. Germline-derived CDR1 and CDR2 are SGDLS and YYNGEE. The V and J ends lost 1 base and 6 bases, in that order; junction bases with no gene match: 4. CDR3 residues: CASSVRLAGEQYF. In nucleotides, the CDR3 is TGTGCCAGCAGCGTACGACTAGCAGGCGAGCAGTACTTC.

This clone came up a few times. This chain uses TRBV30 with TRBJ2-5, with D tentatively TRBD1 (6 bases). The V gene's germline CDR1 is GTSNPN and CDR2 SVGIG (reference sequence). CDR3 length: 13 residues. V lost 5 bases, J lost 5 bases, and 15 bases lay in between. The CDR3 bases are TGTGCCTGGGGGCGTGGGGGCCCGGAGACCCAGTACTTC. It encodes CAWGRGGPETQYF.

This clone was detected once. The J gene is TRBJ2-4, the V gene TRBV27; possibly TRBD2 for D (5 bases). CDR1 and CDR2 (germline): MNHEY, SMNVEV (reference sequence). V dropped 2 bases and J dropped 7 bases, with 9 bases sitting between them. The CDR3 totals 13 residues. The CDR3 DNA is TGTGCCAGCAGTTTAGGATGGACTAACATTCAGTACTTC. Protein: CASSLGWTNIQYF.

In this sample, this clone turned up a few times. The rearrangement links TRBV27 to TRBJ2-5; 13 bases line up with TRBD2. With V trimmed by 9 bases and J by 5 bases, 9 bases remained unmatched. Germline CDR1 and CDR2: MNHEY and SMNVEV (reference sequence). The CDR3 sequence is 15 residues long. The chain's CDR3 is CASRSLAGGVETQYF. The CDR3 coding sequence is TGTGCCAGTCGCTCACTAGCGGGAGGGGTGGAGACCCAGTACTTC.

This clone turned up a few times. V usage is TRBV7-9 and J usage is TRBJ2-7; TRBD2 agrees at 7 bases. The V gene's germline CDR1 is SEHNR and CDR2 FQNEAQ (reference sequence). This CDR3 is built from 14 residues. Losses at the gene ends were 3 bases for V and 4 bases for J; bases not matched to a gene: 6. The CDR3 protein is CASSFTASGYEQYF. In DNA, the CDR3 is TGTGCCAGCAGCTTCACGGCTAGCGGTTACGAGCAGTACTTC.

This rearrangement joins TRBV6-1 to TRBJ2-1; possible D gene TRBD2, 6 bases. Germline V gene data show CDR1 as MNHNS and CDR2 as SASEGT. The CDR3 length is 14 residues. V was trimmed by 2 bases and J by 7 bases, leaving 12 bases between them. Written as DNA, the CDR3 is TGTGCCAGCAGTGAACCCGGGAGTCTGAATGAGCAGTTCTTC. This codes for CASSEPGSLNEQFF.

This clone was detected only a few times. CDR3 nucleotide sequence: TGTGCCAGCAGCTCCGACCCCGGGACCTACGAGCAGTACTTC. Protein sequence: CASSSDPGTYEQYF. The rearrangement joins TRBV5-4 to TRBJ2-7, with TRBD2 as a possible D gene (5 bases). Deletions cut 3 bases from V and 2 bases from J, with 12 bases between. The CDR3 is made up of 14 amino acids. Looked up from germline, CDR1 is SGHNT and CDR2 is YYREEE (reference sequence).